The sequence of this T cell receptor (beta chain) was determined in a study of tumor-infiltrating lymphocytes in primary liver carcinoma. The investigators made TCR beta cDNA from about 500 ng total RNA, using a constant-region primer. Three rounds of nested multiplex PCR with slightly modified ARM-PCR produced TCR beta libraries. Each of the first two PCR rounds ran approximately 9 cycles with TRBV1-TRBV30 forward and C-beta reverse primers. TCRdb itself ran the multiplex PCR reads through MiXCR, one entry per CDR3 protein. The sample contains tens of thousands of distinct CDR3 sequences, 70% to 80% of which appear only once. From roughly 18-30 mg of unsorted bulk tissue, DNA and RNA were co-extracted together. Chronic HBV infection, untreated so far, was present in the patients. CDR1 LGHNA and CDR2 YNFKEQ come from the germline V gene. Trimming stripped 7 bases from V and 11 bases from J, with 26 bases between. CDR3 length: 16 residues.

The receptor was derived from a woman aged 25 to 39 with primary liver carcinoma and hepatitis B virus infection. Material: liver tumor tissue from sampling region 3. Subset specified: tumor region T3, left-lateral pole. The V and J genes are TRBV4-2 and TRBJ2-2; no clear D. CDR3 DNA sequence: TGTGCCAGCAACCAGACCGCGACCAAGGAACTTGGTGAGCTGTTTTTT. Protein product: CASNQTATKELGELFF.